This T cell receptor (beta chain) was sequenced in a study of metastatic and nonmetastatic thyroid tumors. Broader study findings: It was reportedly found that TCR beta diversity was significantly higher in malignant thyroid tumors than in benign nodules, a difference seen in both blood and tumor samples.

With MiXCR, TCRdb called clones anew from the PCR reads. Of about 33,000 clones listed, about 18% are singletons. Trimming cost V 7 bases and J 6 bases; bases outside gene matches: 14. Germline V gives CDR1 GTSNPN, CDR2 SVGIG (reference sequence). The CDR3 contains 15 residues. Note on this clone: The antigen remains unidentified.

Every patient underwent thyroid surgery untreated. Sequencing was done on a sample of blood. This TCR was recovered from a male donor with papillary thyroid cancer or a benign thyroid nodule (not recorded which). Some clones in this sample may be carry-over from other donors' samples. The chain employs TRBV30 and TRBJ1-2, with TRBD1 identical over 10 bases. CDR3 sequence (DNA): TGTGCCTCGTCCGGGACAGGGGCCTTAAGGGATGGCTACACCTTC. Its translation is CASSGTGALRDGYTF.